The 17 T cell receptor beta chains below come from one sample, sequenced in a study of chemoradiotherapy in HPV16-positive cancers. Repertoires were generated with immunoSEQ multiplex PCR, while TCRdb's copy carries only in-frame clones and drops some. The data hold around 15,000 clones, with 65% to 80% observed a single time. Sampling was done from a patient who underwent chemoradiotherapy. The origin of the receptors is a human donor with HPV-associated anogenital cancer.

V and J are TRBV28 and TRBJ1-1; D remains unclear. CDR1 is MDHEN and CDR2 is SYDVKM in the germline V gene. V lost 5 bases to trimming and J lost 0 bases, with 13 bases between them. The CDR3 is 15 residues long. The CDR3 sequence: CASSPLDDLNTEAFF. The CDR3, as DNA: TGTGCCAGCAGTCCCCTCGACGACTTGAACACTGAAGCTTTCTTT.

This chain joins TRBV6-5 and TRBJ1-1, with D tentatively TRBD1 (6 bases). Germline CDR1 reads MNHEY; CDR2 reads SVGAGI. Deletions cut 3 bases from V and 1 base from J, with 15 bases between. CDR3 length: 16 residues. CDR3 in amino acids: CASSYRQGGKNTEAFF. CDR3 in DNA: TGTGCCAGCAGTTATAGGCAAGGGGGGAAGAACACTGAAGCTTTCTTT.

The chain employs TRBV2 and TRBJ2-7; D tentatively fits TRBD1 or TRBD2 (5 bases each). V shed 6 bases and J shed 3 bases, with 6 bases lying between them. Per the germline V gene, CDR1 is SNHLY and CDR2 is FYNNEI. The CDR3 runs 11 residues. CDR3 sequence: CASRGVYEQYF. CDR3 nucleotides: TGTGCCAGCAGGGGGGTCTACGAGCAGTACTTC.

A few counts support this clone. The rearrangement links TRBV18 to TRBJ1-5; unclear D gene. V was trimmed by 2 bases and J by 2 bases, leaving 7 bases between them. The CDR3 has 14 residues. CDR1 KGHSH and CDR2 LQKENI come from the germline V gene. The CDR3 sequence is CASSPSQGNQPQHF. The CDR3 DNA reads as TGTGCCAGCTCACCATCCCAGGGCAATCAGCCCCAGCATTTT.

The chain is built from TRBV10-3 and TRBJ1-5; D remains unclear. The CDR3 consists of 16 residues. The ends were cut back, 0 bases at V and 2 bases at J, with 11 bases in the middle. Germline V lookup: CDR1 ENHRY, CDR2 SYGVKD. The CDR3: CAISESIPGRNQPQHF. The CDR3 region has the DNA TGTGCCATCAGTGAGTCGATTCCAGGACGCAATCAGCCCCAGCATTTT.

V is TRBV28 and J is TRBJ2-1; TRBD1 matches at 10 bases. V trimming: 5 bases; J trimming: 2 bases; junction bases outside the gene matches: 6. The germline gives CDR1 MDHEN, CDR2 SYDVKM. The CDR3 length is 16 residues. CDR3 coding DNA: TGTGCCAGCAGTCCCCACGACAGGGGGCCCTACAATGAGCAGTTCTTC. Translating gives CASSPHDRGPYNEQFF.

This chain links TRBV7-2 with TRBJ2-5; TRBD2 agrees at 8 bases. Losses at the gene ends were 5 bases for V and 1 base for J; bases not matched to a gene: 6. This CDR3 contains 15 residues. Germline V gene data show CDR1 as SGHTA and CDR2 as FQGNSA. The CDR3 nucleotides read TGTGCCAGCAGCCTTCTGCGGGGGGTCCAAGAGACCCAGTACTTC. Translating it yields CASSLLRGVQETQYF.

This clone appeared a single time. The rearrangement uses TRBV20-1 and TRBJ2-3; no reliable D call. Germline loops: CDR1 DFQATT, CDR2 SNEGSKA (reference sequence). This CDR3 spans 11 amino acids. Trimming left V 4 bases short and J 6 bases short, with 8 bases between. The CDR3 loop reads CSAIHHDTQYF. The CDR3, as DNA: TGCAGTGCTATTCATCACGATACGCAGTATTTT.

The gene calls are TRBV6-5 and TRBJ1-6; 9 nucleotides match TRBD1. CDR1 MNHEY and CDR2 SVGAGI come from the germline V gene. The V and J ends lost 0 bases and 7 bases, in that order; junction bases with no gene match: 4. The CDR3 consists of 16 residues. CDR3 residues: CASSYSPGQGNSPLHF. In DNA form, the CDR3 reads TGTGCCAGCAGTTACTCGCCCGGACAGGGGAATTCACCCCTCCACTTT.

The V and J genes are TRBV30 and TRBJ2-1; 11 bases match TRBD2. J was trimmed by 0 bases and V by 4 bases; bases with no gene match: 8. The CDR3 totals 17 residues. Germline V gene lookup returns CDR1 GTSNPN and CDR2 SVGIG (reference sequence). In DNA, the CDR3 is TGTGCCTGGATGGGACTAGCGGTGGCGGGCTCCTACAATGAGCAGTTCTTC. Its translation is CAWMGLAVAGSYNEQFF.

The table lists this clone with a few counts. The genes are TRBV7-9 and TRBJ2-3, with D tentatively TRBD2 (6 bases). Germline CDR1 is SEHNR and CDR2 is FQNEAQ (reference sequence). CDR3 length equals 14 residues. V dropped 5 bases and J dropped 0 bases, with 9 bases sitting between them. CDR3 DNA: TGTGCCAGCAGCCCCGGGACTAGCACAGATACGCAGTATTTT. It encodes CASSPGTSTDTQYF. Based on the CDR3 plus reference TRBV7-9 and TRBJ2-3, the full variable domain is DTGVSQNPRHKITKRGQNVTFRCDPISEHNRLYWYRQTLGQGPEFLTYFQNEAQLEKSRLLSDRFSAERPKGSFSTLEIQRTEQGDSAMYLCASSPGTSTDTQYFGPGTRLTVL.

V is TRBV19 and J is TRBJ1-5; 9 bases are shared with TRBD1. CDR3 size: 15 residues. Germline CDR1 is LNHDA and CDR2 is SQIVND (reference sequence). The V gene end was trimmed by 4 bases and the J gene end by 4 bases; junction bases not matched to a gene: 5. CDR3 in DNA: TGTGCCAGTAGTACCGTCGACAGGGGGAATCAGCCCCAGCATTTT. Translated: CASSTVDRGNQPQHF. Full variable domain (outside the CDR3, taken from reference TRBV19 and TRBJ1-5): DGGITQSPKYLFRKEGQNVTLSCEQNLNHDAMYWYRQDPGQGLRLIYYSQIVNDFQKGDIAEGYSVSREKKESFPLTVTSAQKNPTAFYLCASSTVDRGNQPQHFGDGTRLSIL.

This clone was counted a few times. The chain is built from TRBV7-9 and TRBJ1-1, with D uncertain. The CDR3 is made up of 13 amino acids. Germline-derived CDR1 and CDR2 are SEHNR and FQNEAQ (reference sequence). Trimming shortened V by 0 bases and J by 1 base, and 3 bases separated the two germline ends. The CDR3 loop reads CASSLAGNTEAFF. CDR3 DNA sequence: TGTGCCAGCAGCTTAGCAGGGAACACTGAAGCTTTCTTT.

The chain links TRBV28 to TRBJ2-7, with TRBD1 matching over 9 bases. CDR1 is MDHEN and CDR2 is SYDVKM in the germline V gene. The CDR3 has 15 amino acids. V was clipped by 3 bases and J by 5 bases; unmatched bases: 8. The CDR3 bases are TGTGCCAGCAGTTTTCCGGCGGACAGGGGAAACGAGCAGTACTTC. Its translation is CASSFPADRGNEQYF.

This chain connects TRBV5-1 to TRBJ1-4; tentative D call: TRBD1 (6 bases). The CDR3 totals 14 residues. Germline V CDR1 and CDR2: SGHRS, YFSETQ. The V gene lost 4 bases and the J gene lost 5 bases, with 12 bases spanning the gap. The CDR3, as DNA: TGCGCCAGCAGCCTGACAGGTCCGAATGAAAAACTGTTTTTT. This encodes CASSLTGPNEKLFF.

The V and J genes are TRBV9 and TRBJ1-4; 9 bases fit TRBD1. V shed 6 bases, J shed 3 bases, and the junction held 6 bases outside the gene matches. The CDR3 consists of 15 residues. The germline V gene has CDR1 SGDLS and CDR2 YYNGEE. The CDR3 protein is CASTPQGAANEKLFF. CDR3 DNA sequence: TGTGCCAGCACGCCACAGGGGGCGGCTAATGAAAAACTGTTTTTT.

This rearrangement joins TRBV7-9 to TRBJ2-7; 11 nucleotides line up with TRBD1. Germline-derived CDR1 and CDR2 are SEHNR and FQNEAQ (reference sequence). CDR3 size: 14 residues. Unmatched junction bases numbered 2, after V lost 5 bases and J lost 2 bases. The DNA of the CDR3 is TGTGCCAGCAGCAGGACAGGGGGCACCTACGAGCAGTACTTC. Translation gives CASSRTGGTYEQYF.